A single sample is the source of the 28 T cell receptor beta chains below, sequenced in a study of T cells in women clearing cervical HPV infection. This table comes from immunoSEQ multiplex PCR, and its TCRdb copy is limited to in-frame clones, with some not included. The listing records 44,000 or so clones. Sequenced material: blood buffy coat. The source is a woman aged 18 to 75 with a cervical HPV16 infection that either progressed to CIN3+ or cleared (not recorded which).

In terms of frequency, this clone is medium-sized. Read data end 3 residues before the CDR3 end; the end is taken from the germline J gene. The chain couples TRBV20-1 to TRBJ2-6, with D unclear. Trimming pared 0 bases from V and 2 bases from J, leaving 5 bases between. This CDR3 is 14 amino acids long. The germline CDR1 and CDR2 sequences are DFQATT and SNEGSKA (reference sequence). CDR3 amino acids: CSARDQAGANVLTF. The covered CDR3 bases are TGCAGTGCTAGAGATCAGGCTGGGGCCAACGTC.

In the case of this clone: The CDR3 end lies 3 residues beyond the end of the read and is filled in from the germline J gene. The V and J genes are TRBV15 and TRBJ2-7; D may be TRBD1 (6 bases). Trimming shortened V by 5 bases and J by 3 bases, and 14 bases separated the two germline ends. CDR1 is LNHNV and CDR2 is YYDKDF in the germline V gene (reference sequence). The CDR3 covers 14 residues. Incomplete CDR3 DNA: TGTGCCACCAGCGAGGACAGAAACCTCTACGAG. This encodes CATSEDRNLYE. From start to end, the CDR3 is CATSEDRNLYEQYF.

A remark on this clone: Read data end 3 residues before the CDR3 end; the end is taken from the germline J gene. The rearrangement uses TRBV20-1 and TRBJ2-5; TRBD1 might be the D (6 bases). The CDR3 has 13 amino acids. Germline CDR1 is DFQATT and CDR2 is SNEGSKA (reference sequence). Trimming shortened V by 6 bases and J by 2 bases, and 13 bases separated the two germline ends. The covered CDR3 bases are TGCAGTGCCCTTTTACAGGGTCAAGAGACC. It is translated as CSALLQGQET. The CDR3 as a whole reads CSALLQGQETQYF.

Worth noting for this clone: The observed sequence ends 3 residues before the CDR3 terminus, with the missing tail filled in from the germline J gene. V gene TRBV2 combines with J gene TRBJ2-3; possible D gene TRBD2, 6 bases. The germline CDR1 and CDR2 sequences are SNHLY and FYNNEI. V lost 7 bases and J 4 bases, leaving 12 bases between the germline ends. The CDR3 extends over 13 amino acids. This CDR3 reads CASTRLVSDTQYF. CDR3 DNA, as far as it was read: TGTGCCAGCACCAGACTAGTTTCAGATACG.

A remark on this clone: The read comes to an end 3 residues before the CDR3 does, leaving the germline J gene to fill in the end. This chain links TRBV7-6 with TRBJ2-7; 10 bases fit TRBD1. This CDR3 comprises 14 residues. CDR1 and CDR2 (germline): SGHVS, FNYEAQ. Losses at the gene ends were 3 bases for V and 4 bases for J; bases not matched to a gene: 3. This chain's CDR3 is CASSLGQGFYEQYF. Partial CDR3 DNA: TGTGCCAGCAGCTTGGGACAGGGGTTTTACGAG.

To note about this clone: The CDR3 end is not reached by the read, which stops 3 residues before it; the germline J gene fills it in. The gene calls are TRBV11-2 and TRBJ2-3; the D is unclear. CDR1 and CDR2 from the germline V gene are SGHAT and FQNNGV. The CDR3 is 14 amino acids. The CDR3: CASSLGNSNQPQYF. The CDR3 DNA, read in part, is TGTGCCAGCAGCTTAGGGAATAGCAATCAGCCG.

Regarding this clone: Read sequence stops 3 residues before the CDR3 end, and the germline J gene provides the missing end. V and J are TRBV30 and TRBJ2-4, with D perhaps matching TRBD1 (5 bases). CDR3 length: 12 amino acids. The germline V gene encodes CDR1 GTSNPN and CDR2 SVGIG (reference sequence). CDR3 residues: CAWSPDTDGQYF. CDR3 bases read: TGTGCCTGGAGCCCGGACACGGATGGT.

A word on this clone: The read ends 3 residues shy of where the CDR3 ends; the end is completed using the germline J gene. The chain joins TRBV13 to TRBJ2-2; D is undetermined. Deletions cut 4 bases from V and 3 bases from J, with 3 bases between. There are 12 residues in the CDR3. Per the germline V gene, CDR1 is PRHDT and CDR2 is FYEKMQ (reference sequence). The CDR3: CASSSDTGELFF. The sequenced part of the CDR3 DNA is TGTGCCAGCAGCTCCGACACCGGGGAG.

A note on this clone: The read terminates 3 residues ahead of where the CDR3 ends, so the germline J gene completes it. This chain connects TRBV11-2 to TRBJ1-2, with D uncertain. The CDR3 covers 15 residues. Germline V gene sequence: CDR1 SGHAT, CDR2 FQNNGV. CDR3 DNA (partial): TGTGCCAGCAGCTCGATACATACCGAGATGAGGGGC. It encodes CASSSIHTEMRG. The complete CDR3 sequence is CASSSIHTEMRGYTF.

The chain's CDR3 is CASSEYTGGVETQYF. The CDR3 DNA, read in part, is TGTGCCAGCAGTGAATATACAGGGGGGGTAGAGACC. The J gene is TRBJ2-5, the V gene TRBV2; possible D gene TRBD1, 8 bases. The read falls 3 residues short of the CDR3 end, and the missing part is taken from the germline J gene. The CDR3 contains 15 residues. Trimming left V 2 bases short and J 4 bases short, with 14 bases between. Germline V gene lookup returns CDR1 SNHLY and CDR2 FYNNEI.

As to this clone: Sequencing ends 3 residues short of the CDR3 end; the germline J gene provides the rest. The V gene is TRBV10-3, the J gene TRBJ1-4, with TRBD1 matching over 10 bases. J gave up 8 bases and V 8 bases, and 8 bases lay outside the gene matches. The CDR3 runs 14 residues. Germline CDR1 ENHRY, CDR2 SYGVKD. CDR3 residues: CAIDRDRGNEKLFF. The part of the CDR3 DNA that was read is TGTGCCATCGACCGGGACAGGGGTAACGAAAAA.

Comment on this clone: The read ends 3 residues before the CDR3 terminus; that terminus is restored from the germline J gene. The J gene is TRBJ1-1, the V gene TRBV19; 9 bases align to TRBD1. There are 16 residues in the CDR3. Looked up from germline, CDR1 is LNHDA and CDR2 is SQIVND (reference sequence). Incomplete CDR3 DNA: TGTGCCAGTAGTATTCCCCCCGGGACAGGGAACAAAGAA. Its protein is CASSIPPGTGNKE. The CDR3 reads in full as CASSIPPGTGNKEAFF.

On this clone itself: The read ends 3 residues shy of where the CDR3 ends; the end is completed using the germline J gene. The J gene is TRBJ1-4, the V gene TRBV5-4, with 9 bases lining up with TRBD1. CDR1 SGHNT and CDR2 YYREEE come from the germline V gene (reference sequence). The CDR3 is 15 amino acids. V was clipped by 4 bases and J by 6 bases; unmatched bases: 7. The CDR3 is CASSANRGLDEKLFF. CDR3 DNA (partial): TGTGCCAGCAGCGCGAACAGGGGGCTGGATGAAAAA.

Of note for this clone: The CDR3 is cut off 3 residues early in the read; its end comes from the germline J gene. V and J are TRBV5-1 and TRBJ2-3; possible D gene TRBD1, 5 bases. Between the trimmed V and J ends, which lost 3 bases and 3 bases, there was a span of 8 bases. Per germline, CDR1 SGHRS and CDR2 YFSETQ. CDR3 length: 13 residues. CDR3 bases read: TGCGCCAGCAGCTCCTCAGGGACAGATACG. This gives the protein CASSSSGTDT. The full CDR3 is CASSSSGTDTQYF.

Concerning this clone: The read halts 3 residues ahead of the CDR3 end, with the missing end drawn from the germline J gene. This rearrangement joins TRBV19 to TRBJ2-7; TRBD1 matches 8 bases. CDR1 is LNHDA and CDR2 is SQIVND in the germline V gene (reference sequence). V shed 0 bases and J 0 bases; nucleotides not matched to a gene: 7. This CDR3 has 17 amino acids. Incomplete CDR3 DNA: TGTGCCAGTAGTATAGATGGACAGGGCGCTTCCTCCTACGAG. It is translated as CASSIDGQGASSYE. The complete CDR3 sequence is CASSIDGQGASSYEQYF.

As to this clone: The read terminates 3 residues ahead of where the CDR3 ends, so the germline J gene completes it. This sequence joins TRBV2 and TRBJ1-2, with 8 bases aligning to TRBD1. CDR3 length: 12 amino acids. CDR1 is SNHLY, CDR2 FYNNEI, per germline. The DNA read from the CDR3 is TGTGCCACATCTGAGGACAGGGTCTGC. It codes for CATSEDRVC. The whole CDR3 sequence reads CATSEDRVCYTF.

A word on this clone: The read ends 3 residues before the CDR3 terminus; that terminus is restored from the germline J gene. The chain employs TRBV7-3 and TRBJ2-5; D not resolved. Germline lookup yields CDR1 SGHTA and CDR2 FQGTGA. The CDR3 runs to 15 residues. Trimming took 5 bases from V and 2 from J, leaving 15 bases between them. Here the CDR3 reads CASSKSSRRQETQYF. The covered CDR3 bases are TGTGCCAGCAGCAAGAGTTCTAGGCGGCAAGAGACC.

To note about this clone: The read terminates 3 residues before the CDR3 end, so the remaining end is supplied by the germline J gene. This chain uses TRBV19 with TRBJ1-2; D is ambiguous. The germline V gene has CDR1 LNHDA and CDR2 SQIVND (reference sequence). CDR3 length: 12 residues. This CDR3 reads CASSIDGWGYTF. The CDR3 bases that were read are TGTGCCAGTAGTATAGACGGGTGGGGC.

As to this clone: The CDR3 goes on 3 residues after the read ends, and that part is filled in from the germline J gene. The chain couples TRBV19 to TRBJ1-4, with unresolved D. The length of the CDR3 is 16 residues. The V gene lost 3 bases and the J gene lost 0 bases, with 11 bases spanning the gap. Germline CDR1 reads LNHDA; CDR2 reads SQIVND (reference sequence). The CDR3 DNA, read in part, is TGTGCCAGTAGTATCTCTAAACGCACAACTAATGAAAAA. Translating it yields CASSISKRTTNEK. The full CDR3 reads CASSISKRTTNEKLFF.

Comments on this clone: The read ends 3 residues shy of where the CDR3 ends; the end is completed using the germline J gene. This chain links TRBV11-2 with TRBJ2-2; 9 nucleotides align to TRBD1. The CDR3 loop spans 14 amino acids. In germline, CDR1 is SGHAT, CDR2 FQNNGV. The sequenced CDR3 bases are TGTGCCAGCAGCTTGGACAGGGGTATACCACCG. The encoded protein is CASSLDRGIPP. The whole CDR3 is CASSLDRGIPPLFF.

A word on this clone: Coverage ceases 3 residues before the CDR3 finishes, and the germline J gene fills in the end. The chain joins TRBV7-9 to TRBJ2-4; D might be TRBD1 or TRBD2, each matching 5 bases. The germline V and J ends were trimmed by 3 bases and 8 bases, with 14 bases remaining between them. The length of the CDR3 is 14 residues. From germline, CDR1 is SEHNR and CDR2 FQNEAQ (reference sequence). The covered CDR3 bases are TGTGCCAGCAGCTTTACGAGGGGCCAAGACATT. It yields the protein CASSFTRGQDI. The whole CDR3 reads CASSFTRGQDIQYF.

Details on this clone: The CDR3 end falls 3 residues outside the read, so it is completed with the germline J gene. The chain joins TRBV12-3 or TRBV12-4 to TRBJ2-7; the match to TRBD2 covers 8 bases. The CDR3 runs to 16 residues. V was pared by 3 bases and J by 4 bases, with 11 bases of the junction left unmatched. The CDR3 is CASSLRLAGNSYEQYF. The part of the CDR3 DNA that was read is TGTGCCAGCAGTTTGAGGCTAGCGGGTAATTCTTACGAG.

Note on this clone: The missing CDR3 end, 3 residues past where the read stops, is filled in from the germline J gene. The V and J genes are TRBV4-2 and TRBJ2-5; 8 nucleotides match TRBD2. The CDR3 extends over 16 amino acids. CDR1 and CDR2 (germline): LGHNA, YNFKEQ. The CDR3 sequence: CASSQDPSGSTDTQYF. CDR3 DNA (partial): TGTGCCAGCAGCCAAGATCCCAGCGGGAGCACAGATACC.

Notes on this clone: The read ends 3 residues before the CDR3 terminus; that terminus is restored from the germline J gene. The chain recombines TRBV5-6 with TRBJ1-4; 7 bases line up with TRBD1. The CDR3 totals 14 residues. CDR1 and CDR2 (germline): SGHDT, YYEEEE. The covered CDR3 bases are TGTGCCAGCAGCTTGGAGGAGGGACAGTCACCA. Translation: CASSLEEGQSP. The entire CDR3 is CASSLEEGQSPLFF.

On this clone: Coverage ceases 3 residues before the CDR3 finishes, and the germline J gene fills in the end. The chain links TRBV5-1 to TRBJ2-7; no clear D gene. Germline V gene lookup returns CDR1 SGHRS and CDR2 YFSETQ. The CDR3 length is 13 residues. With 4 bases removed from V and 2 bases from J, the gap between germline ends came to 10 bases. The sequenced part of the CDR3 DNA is TGCGCCAGCAGCCCCAATGTCCCCTACGAG. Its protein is CASSPNVPYE. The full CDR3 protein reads CASSPNVPYEQYF.

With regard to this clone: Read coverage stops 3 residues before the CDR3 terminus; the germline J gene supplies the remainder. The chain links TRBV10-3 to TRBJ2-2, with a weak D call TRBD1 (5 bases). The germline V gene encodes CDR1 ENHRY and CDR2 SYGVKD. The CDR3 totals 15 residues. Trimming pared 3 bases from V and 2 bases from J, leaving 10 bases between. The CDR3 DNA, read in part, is TGTGCCATCAGTGACGGGCAGGGCAACACCGGGGAG. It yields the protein CAISDGQGNTGE. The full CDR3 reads CAISDGQGNTGELFF.

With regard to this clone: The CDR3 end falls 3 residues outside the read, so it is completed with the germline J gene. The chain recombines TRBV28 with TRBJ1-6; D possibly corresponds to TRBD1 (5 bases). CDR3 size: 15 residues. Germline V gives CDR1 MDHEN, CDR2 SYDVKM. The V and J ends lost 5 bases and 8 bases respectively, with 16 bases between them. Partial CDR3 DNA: TGTGCCAGCAGTCCCAGGGCCCTGACAGATTCACCC. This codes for CASSPRALTDSP. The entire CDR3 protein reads CASSPRALTDSPLHF.

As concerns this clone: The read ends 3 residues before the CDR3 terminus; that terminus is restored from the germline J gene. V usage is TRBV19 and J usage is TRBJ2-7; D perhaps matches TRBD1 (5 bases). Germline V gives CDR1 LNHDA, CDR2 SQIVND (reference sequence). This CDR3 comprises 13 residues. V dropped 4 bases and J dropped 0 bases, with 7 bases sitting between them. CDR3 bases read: TGTGCCAGTAGTAGAGACAGCTCCTACGAG. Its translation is CASSRDSSYE. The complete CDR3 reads CASSRDSSYEQYF.